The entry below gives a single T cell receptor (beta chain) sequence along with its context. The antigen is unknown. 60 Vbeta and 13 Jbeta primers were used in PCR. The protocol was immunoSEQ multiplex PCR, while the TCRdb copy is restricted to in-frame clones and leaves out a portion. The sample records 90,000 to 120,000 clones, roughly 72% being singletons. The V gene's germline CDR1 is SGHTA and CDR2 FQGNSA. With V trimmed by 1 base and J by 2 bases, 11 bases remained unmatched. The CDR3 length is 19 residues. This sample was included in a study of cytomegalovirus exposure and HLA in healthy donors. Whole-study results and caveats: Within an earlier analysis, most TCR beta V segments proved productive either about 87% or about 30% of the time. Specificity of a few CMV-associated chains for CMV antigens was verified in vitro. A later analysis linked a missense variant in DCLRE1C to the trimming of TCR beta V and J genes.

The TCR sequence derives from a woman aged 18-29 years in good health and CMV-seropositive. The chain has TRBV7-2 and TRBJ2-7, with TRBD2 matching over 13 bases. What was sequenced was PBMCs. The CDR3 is CASSLEGGRLAGGPYEQYF. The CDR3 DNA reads TGTGCCAGCAGCTTAGAAGGTGGGCGACTAGCGGGGGGTCCCTACGAGCAGTACTTC. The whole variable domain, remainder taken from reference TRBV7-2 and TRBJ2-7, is GAGVSQSPSNKVTEKGKDVELRCDPISGHTALYWYRQSLGQGLEFLIYFQGNSAPDKSGLPSDRFSAERTGGSVSTLTIQRTQQEDSAVYLCASSLEGGRLAGGPYEQYFGPGTRLTVT.